This paragraph covers one T cell receptor beta chain sequence. Profiling relied on immunoSEQ multiplex PCR, and the TCRdb table lists in-frame clones only, not all of them. The profile shows tens of thousands of clones, around 90% of them singletons. These data come from a study of T cells in localized non-small cell lung cancer. V was shortened by 4 bases and J by 4 bases, with 8 bases between the two germline ends. Germline CDR1 reads WNHNN; CDR2 reads SYGVQD (reference sequence). The CDR3 is 13 residues long. This specimen was peripheral blood, taken before any cancer treatment. The genes are TRBV10-1 and TRBJ1-5, with D maybe TRBD1 (5 bases). The receptor was derived from a man aged 35 to 69 with stage I squamous cell lung carcinoma. In DNA, the CDR3 is TGCGCCAGCAGTGGGGGCTGGAATCAGCCCCAGCATTTT. Amino acids: CASSGGWNQPQHF.